These 20 T cell receptor beta chains originate from one sample sequenced in a study of shared clonotypes between healthy human individuals (dated by TCRdb to 2019 to 2021). Libraries were built with the immunoSEQ multiplex PCR assay. TCRdb retrieved this table from immuneACCESS and kept in-frame rearrangements only. Not all clones are present; in checked studies, unresolved V genes account for under half, and no reason is known for the remainder. The sample table records 2 million to 3 million clones; just over 90% of these occur just once. The top ten constitute around 0.14% of the sample. Input material: naive CD4+ T cells sorted from blood. The cell subset or site label corresponds to: CD45RA+ positively selected. The receptors here all came from a man between 18 and 35 years old in good health.

The chain joins TRBV4-3 to TRBJ2-5; possibly TRBD1 or TRBD2 for D (6 bases each). The germline V and J ends were trimmed by 1 base and 6 bases, with 15 bases remaining between them. The CDR3 consists of 15 residues. Germline lookup yields CDR1 LGHNA and CDR2 YSLEER. CDR3: CASSQAWGAGQTQYF. The CDR3 nucleotides are TGCGCCAGCAGCCAAGCCTGGGGGGCCGGGCAGACCCAGTACTTC.

The genes are TRBV5-1 and TRBJ2-2, with D unresolved. There are 15 residues in the CDR3. The germline V and J ends were trimmed by 4 bases and 3 bases, with 13 bases remaining between them. CDR1 SGHRS and CDR2 YFSETQ come from the germline V gene. The DNA of the CDR3 is TGCGCCAGCAGCGGCAGCGTAACCGACACCGGGGAGCTGTTTTTT. It codes for CASSGSVTDTGELFF.

This clone showed up just once. J is TRBJ1-3 and V is TRBV5-1; D possibly corresponds to TRBD1 (5 bases). V was trimmed by 2 bases and J by 4 bases, leaving 13 bases between them. Germline V CDR1 and CDR2: SGHRS, YFSETQ. The CDR3 is 15 amino acids. The CDR3 DNA sequence: TGCGCCAGCAGCTTTGGGACTGCCGAAGGAAACACCATATATTTT. It yields the protein CASSFGTAEGNTIYF.

This chain links TRBV28 with TRBJ2-2; D gene uncertain. Trimming took off 2 bases at V and 0 bases at J, with 7 bases between the two ends. Germline V CDR1 and CDR2: MDHEN, SYDVKM. This CDR3 is 15 amino acids long. CDR3 sequence (DNA): TGTGCCAGCAGTTTAGGGAACCCGAACACCGGGGAGCTGTTTTTT. Translated, it gives CASSLGNPNTGELFF.

The rearrangement uses TRBV4-1 and TRBJ1-2; the D is unclear. Germline assignment: CDR1 MGHRA and CDR2 YSYEKL. V shed 0 bases and J shed 0 bases, with 8 bases lying between them. The CDR3 spans 15 residues. In nucleotides, the CDR3 is TGCGCCAGCAGCCAAGAGCTGGGCGCTAACTATGGCTACACCTTC. As protein: CASSQELGANYGYTF.

V gene TRBV29-1 combines with J gene TRBJ2-1; no clear D gene. Trimming pared 7 bases from V and 0 bases from J, leaving 13 bases between. The CDR3 is made up of 14 amino acids. Germline CDR1 SQVTM, CDR2 ANQGSEA. The CDR3 loop reads CSGQRYSSYNEQFF. CDR3 nucleotide sequence: TGCAGCGGTCAGCGTTACAGCTCCTACAATGAGCAGTTCTTC.

This clone was recorded only once. The chain joins TRBV5-8 to TRBJ2-1; TRBD1 is a possible D gene (6 bases). V was clipped by 7 bases and J by 10 bases, with 21 bases between them. The germline V gene has CDR1 SGHTS and CDR2 YDEGEE. The CDR3 runs 14 residues. For the CDR3, the DNA is TGTGCCAGCCCCAGGGGCGTTGGTGAAGAGGAGCAGTTCTTC. Encoded protein: CASPRGVGEEEQFF.

The gene calls are TRBV7-9 and TRBJ2-5, with 7 bases lining up with TRBD2. In germline, CDR1 is SEHNR, CDR2 FQNEAQ (reference sequence). This CDR3 contains 15 residues. Germline trimming cut 6 bases from V and 5 bases from J; bases unmatched to any gene: 12. The CDR3 spells CASRLSGLSSETQYF. CDR3 bases: TGTGCCAGCAGGTTATCGGGACTATCTAGCGAGACCCAGTACTTC.

The chain joins TRBV5-1 to TRBJ2-7; 9 bases align to TRBD1. CDR3 length: 13 residues. Germline values: CDR1 SGHRS, CDR2 YFSETQ. Trimming took 6 bases from V and 3 from J; bases not matched to a gene: 4. The CDR3 here is CASTATGGYEQYF. The DNA for the CDR3 is TGCGCCAGCACCGCGACAGGGGGCTACGAGCAGTACTTC.

This rearrangement joins TRBV5-6 to TRBJ2-5; D may be TRBD1 (6 bases). V was pared by 0 bases and J by 3 bases, with 12 bases between. CDR1 is SGHDT, CDR2 YYEEEE, per germline. The length of the CDR3 is 15 residues. As DNA, the CDR3 is TGTGCCAGCAGCTTGGCCGGGACACTAAAAGAGACCCAGTACTTC. Its translation: CASSLAGTLKETQYF.

This clone was detected a few times. Other DNA sequences of this sample code for an identical CDR3. This chain connects TRBV18 to TRBJ1-1; tentative D call: TRBD1 (5 bases). This CDR3 has 11 residues. The V end was cut by 3 bases, the J end by 8 bases, with 7 bases between. Germline V gene lookup returns CDR1 KGHSH and CDR2 LQKENI. The CDR3 is CASSPGREAFF. CDR3 nucleotide sequence: TGTGCCAGCTCACCGGGACGCGAAGCTTTCTTT.

This chain joins TRBV5-1 and TRBJ2-7, with D perhaps TRBD1 (6 bases). Germline CDR1 and CDR2: SGHRS and YFSETQ. CDR3 size: 16 residues. V was cut by 0 bases and J by 2 bases, with 15 bases left in between. The CDR3 loop reads CASSLARQVITYEQYF. The DNA of the CDR3 is TGCGCCAGCAGCTTGGCCAGACAGGTTATCACCTACGAGCAGTACTTC.

Only one count was recorded for this clone. J is TRBJ2-3 and V is TRBV9; D perhaps matches TRBD1 (5 bases). Germline V gene sequence: CDR1 SGDLS, CDR2 YYNGEE. V was clipped by 2 bases and J by 4 bases, with 8 bases between them. There are 13 residues in the CDR3. CDR3 coding DNA: TGTGCCAGCAGCGTTTTAGGGGCAGATACGCAGTATTTT. It is translated as CASSVLGADTQYF.

The V and J genes are TRBV5-1 and TRBJ2-7; D is unclear. Trimming removed 1 base from V and 5 bases from J, with 22 bases in between. The CDR3 has 17 amino acids. The germline V gene encodes CDR1 SGHRS and CDR2 YFSETQ. The CDR3 DNA is TGCGCCAGCAGCTTGAAAAGTCTCGTGAGGTGGGTCCACGAGCAGTACTTC. This codes for CASSLKSLVRWVHEQYF.

The rearrangement uses TRBV7-8 and TRBJ2-7, with 9 positions matching TRBD1. V shed 5 bases and J 9 bases; nucleotides not matched to a gene: 14. Germline-derived CDR1 and CDR2 are SGHVS and FQNEAQ. The CDR3 loop spans 15 amino acids. CDR3 sequence: CASSVSGTGLLGQYF. The CDR3 DNA reads TGTGCCAGCAGCGTCTCCGGGACAGGGCTTCTTGGGCAGTACTTC.

This clone was counted once. The genes are TRBV6-1 and TRBJ1-1; TRBD1 aligns across 8 bases. This CDR3 has 13 amino acids. The germline gives CDR1 MNHNS, CDR2 SASEGT. The V and J ends lost 7 bases and 4 bases, in that order; junction bases with no gene match: 5. The CDR3 loop is CASKDRVGTEAFF. The CDR3 coding sequence is TGTGCCAGCAAGGACAGGGTCGGCACTGAAGCTTTCTTT.

The chain uses TRBV7-2 and TRBJ2-2, with 8 bases fitting TRBD2. CDR1 is SGHTA and CDR2 is FQGNSA in the germline V gene. The CDR3 extends over 18 amino acids. V lost 0 bases to trimming and J lost 9 bases; unmatched junction nucleotides: 15. Written as DNA, the CDR3 is TGTGCCAGCAGCTTAGCGGCAGTGGCTAGCGGGCTGGGGAGGGAGCTGTTTTTT. This translates into CASSLAAVASGLGRELFF. Combining the CDR3 with reference TRBV7-2 and TRBJ2-2 gives the whole variable domain GAGVSQSPSNKVTEKGKDVELRCDPISGHTALYWYRQSLGQGLEFLIYFQGNSAPDKSGLPSDRFSAERTGGSVSTLTIQRTQQEDSAVYLCASSLAAVASGLGRELFFGEGSRLTVL.

A note on this clone: Other DNA sequences in the sample encode the same CDR3. This chain links TRBV5-1 with TRBJ2-7; the D gene is possibly TRBD2 (5 bases). The CDR3 contains 15 residues. Per the germline V gene, CDR1 is SGHRS and CDR2 is YFSETQ. The V and J ends lost 0 bases and 0 bases respectively, with 10 bases between them. The CDR3 nucleotides read TGCGCCAGCAGCTTGGACTCGGGGAGCTCCTACGAGCAGTACTTC. Its translation: CASSLDSGSSYEQYF.

With respect to this clone: This specimen includes other DNA sequences encoding the same CDR3. The chain uses TRBV18 and TRBJ2-3, with D maybe TRBD1 (6 bases). The CDR3 runs to 14 residues. Germline V gene lookup returns CDR1 KGHSH and CDR2 LQKENI. V was pared by 4 bases and J by 0 bases, with 8 bases between. The chain's CDR3 is CASSRQGSTDTQYF. The CDR3, as DNA: TGTGCCAGCTCACGGCAGGGGAGCACAGATACGCAGTATTTT.

The chain carries TRBV5-4 and TRBJ1-1; no clear D. Per germline, CDR1 SGHNT and CDR2 YYREEE (reference sequence). Trimming left V 0 bases short and J 4 bases short, with 16 bases between. This CDR3 comprises 16 residues. CDR3 sequence reads: CASSLVGGLVGTEAFF. As DNA, the CDR3 is TGTGCCAGCAGCTTGGTGGGAGGATTGGTAGGCACTGAAGCTTTCTTT.